Shown below are 5 T cell receptor beta chains from a single sample sequenced in a study of identical twins. TCRdb fed the 5' RACE reads into MiXCR, producing one record per CDR3 protein. Of some 330,000 distinct CDR3 sequences listed, roughly 9% are singletons. Sequenced material: naive T cells sorted from blood. These receptors originate from a woman aged 45 to 65 in good health.

This clonotype was counted only a few times. This chain joins TRBV12-3 or TRBV12-4 and TRBJ2-7; TRBD1 matches at 8 bases. This CDR3 has 14 amino acids. Trimming took 6 bases from V and 2 from J; bases not matched to a gene: 6. The CDR3 reads CASSPARGPYEQYF. The CDR3, as DNA: TGTGCCAGCAGCCCCGCCAGGGGGCCCTACGAGCAGTACTTC.

The chain's CDR3 is CASSQIGMTGHTEAFF. The CDR3 DNA reads TGTGCCAGCAGTCAAATCGGAATGACAGGGCACACTGAAGCTTTCTTT. The gene calls are TRBV27 and TRBJ1-1; 7 bases align to TRBD1. The CDR3 covers 16 residues. Germline V lookup: CDR1 MNHEY, CDR2 SMNVEV (reference sequence). After removal of 5 bases from V and 3 bases from J, the junction contained 12 bases not matched to a gene.

This clonotype was recorded many times. The V call is TRBV12-3 or TRBV12-4, the J call TRBJ2-5; D may match TRBD1 or TRBD2 (5 bases each). V was clipped by 7 bases and J by 1 base, with 10 bases between them. This CDR3 has 13 residues. This CDR3 is CASKDGAQETQYF. For the CDR3, the DNA is TGTGCCAGCAAAGACGGGGCCCAAGAGACCCAGTACTTC.

In this sample, this clonotype turned up a few times. The rearrangement links TRBV2 to TRBJ2-1, with D possibly being TRBD2 (5 bases). The length of the CDR3 is 16 residues. V gave up 5 bases and J gave up 5 bases, with 19 bases separating them. Germline lookup yields CDR1 SNHLY and CDR2 FYNNEI. CDR3 nucleotides: TGTGCCAGCAGTACCTCGGACTCAAGCGATCACAATGAGCAGTTCTTC. Amino acid sequence: CASSTSDSSDHNEQFF.

V gene TRBV5-1 combines with J gene TRBJ2-3; D remains unclear. The CDR3 runs to 13 residues. Deletions cut 0 bases from V and 4 bases from J, with 6 bases between. Germline V gene lookup returns CDR1 SGHRS and CDR2 YFSETQ. For the CDR3, the DNA is TGCGCCAGCAGCTTGGAGTCCCCAGATACGCAGTATTTT. This sequence encodes CASSLESPDTQYF.